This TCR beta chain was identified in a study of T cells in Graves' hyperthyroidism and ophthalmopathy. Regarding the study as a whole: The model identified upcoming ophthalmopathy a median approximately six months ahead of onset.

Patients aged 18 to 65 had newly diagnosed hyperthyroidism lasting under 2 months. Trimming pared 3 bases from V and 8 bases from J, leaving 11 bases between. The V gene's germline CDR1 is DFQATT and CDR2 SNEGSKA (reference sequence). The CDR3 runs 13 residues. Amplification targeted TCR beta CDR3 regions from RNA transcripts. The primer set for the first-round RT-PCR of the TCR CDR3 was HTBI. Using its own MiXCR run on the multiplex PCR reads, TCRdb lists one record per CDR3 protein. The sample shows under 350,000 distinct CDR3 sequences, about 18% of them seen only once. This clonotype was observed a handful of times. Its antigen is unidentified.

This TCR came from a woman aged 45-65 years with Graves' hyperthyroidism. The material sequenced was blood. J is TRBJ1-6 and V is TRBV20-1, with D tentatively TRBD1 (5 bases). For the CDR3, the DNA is TGCAGTGCTAGTCAGGGTGCTCATTCACCCCTCCACTTT. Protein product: CSASQGAHSPLHF.